This note documents a single T cell receptor beta chain sequence. It has no known antigen specificity. No much larger clone is present one base from it, and per-base qualities are unavailable. This sample is part of a study of blood T cell repertoires in COVID-19 (dated by TCRdb to 2018 to 2020). For the study in its entirety: The collaborator samples originated in the United States, Italy and Spain and spanned the acute and convalescent phases of COVID-19. The material from the prospective study consisted of cDNA or gDNA derived from T cells, B-cell-depleted T cells, or PBMCs. The dataset comprised deeply sampled blood TCRbeta repertoires from subjects exposed to, actively infected with, or recovered from COVID-19. The repertoires were released in a freely available public database intended as a resource for research on the immune response to SARS-CoV-2. The samples were drawn from the first 160 participants of the ongoing ImmuneRACE study and from over a thousand subjects provided by 6 global collaborators. Sample metadata almost always included a de-identified subject ID, COVID-19 status, age in years and sex. Where HLA class I and class II types were available, the types were taken from metadata supplied by the sample provider, not from assay-based typing.

Each collaborating institution followed its own protocols to collect whole blood in K2EDTA tubes. For TCRbeta analysis, collaborators shipped samples as frozen whole blood, isolated PBMCs, or DNA extracted from either of those sample types. What the work shows at the level of the full study, not this receptor alone: How much clinical and demographic metadata was included differed by source and by participant, and the metadata was provided uncurated.

The immunoSEQ Assay, a bias-controlled multiplex PCR, was used to amplify TCRbeta CDR3 regions from genomic DNA. The paper's data handling went like this. Within the assay, amplification of reference gene primers was used to estimate how many nucleated cells each sample contained. Sequence reads were collapsed and filtered to measure the absolute abundance of every unique TCRbeta CDR3 rearrangement. Productive Simpson clonality was computed per sample as the square root of Simpson's diversity index over productive rearrangements. TCRdb provides this immuneACCESS table in a form limited to in-frame rearrangements. Some clones are lacking; in checked studies, under half of them reflect an unresolved V gene, and why the rest are absent is not known. D and trimming were read from the DNA, whereas the V and J calls and clone size are those reported in that table. Here the sample has some 76,000 clones; 80% to 90% occur a single time. 9.5% to 13% of the sample is held by the ten biggest clonotypes.

V is cut back by 6 bases and J by 5 bases, with 6 bases in the junction unmatched. Reading from cysteine to phenylalanine, the CDR3 counts 13 amino acids. The only DNA kept is the CDR3, 39 bases in frame from the first base. Sequences MNHEY (CDR1) and SMNVEV (CDR2) are obtained from the germline V gene (reference sequence). The chain was built from TRBV27 and TRBJ1-2, and 7 bases in between align with TRBD1. This sequence was found in a woman aged 18-29 years with acute or convalescent COVID-19. Material: peripheral blood. The DNA sequence is TGTGCCAGCAGCGTAAAACAGGGGTATGGCTACACCTTC. The translation is CASSVKQGYGYTF.